A selection of T cell receptor beta chains follows, all from one sample in a study of shared clonotypes between healthy human individuals. Repertoires were generated with immunoSEQ multiplex PCR, while TCRdb's copy carries only in-frame clones and drops some. The profile shows under 2,500,000 clones, approximately 96% of them singletons. Sequencing was carried out using naive CD4+ T cells sorted from blood. The receptors come from a man between 18 and 35 years old in good health. CDR3s include the opening cysteine and the closing phenylalanine or tryptophan. D genes are given only for firm matches. Only part of the rows carry a size: once, few, many, or a class if the clone is expanded.

CDR3nt	CDR3aa	d_gene	abundance	v_gene	j_gene	len
TGTGCCAGCGTCCGGGACAGGGGAGAAAGGGGCCCTAATGAAAAACTGTTTTTT	CASVRDRGERGPNEKLFF	TRBD1	-	TRBV28	TRBJ1-4	18
TGTGCCAGCTCACCAGGGGGCGGGAATGAAAAACTGTTTTTT	CASSPGGGNEKLFF	-	once	TRBV18	TRBJ1-4	14
TGTGCCAGCAGTGATTACCCAGATACGCAGTATTTT	CASSDYPDTQYF	-	-	TRBV2	TRBJ2-3	12
TGTGCCAGCAGTGAAACGGGCCGGGGGGCCTATAGCAATCAGCCCCAGCATTTT	CASSETGRGAYSNQPQHF	-	-	TRBV6-1	TRBJ1-5	18
TGTGCCAGTAGTAGCACAGCCCAAGAGACCCAGTACTTC	CASSSTAQETQYF	-	once	TRBV19	TRBJ2-5	13
TGTGCCAGCGACAAGGTGTGGACAGGGGGCAAATCTAACTACAATGAGCAGTTCTTC	CASDKVWTGGKSNYNEQFF	TRBD1	-	TRBV5-6	TRBJ2-1	19
TGTGCCAGCAGCTTAGGAGGACAGGGGGCATGGGAGACCCAGTACTTC	CASSLGGQGAWETQYF	TRBD1	-	TRBV11-2	TRBJ2-5	16
TGCGCCAGCAGCCCCAGGGAAGCTGGGGCCAACGTCCTGACTTTC	CASSPREAGANVLTF	-	once	TRBV4-1	TRBJ2-6	15
TGTGCCAGCAGCTGGGGACAGGGGGCTGGCGGGGAGCTGTTTTTT	CASSWGQGAGGELFF	TRBD1	-	TRBV7-9	TRBJ2-2	15
TGTGCCAGCAGCCCGTCCCCGGGGTTCCGAAACGGGGAGCTGTTTTTT	CASSPSPGFRNGELFF	-	-	TRBV7-2	TRBJ2-2	16
TGTGCCAGCAGCTCCTTGGGGGTAGAGACCCAGTACTTC	CASSSLGVETQYF	-	-	TRBV7-6	TRBJ2-5	13
TGTGCCAGCAGCTTAGCTCCGGGTAACACAGATACGCAGTATTTT	CASSLAPGNTDTQYF	-	-	TRBV11-2	TRBJ2-3	15
TGTGCCAGCAGCTTAGAGTCCAGGTCTTTGGATTCACCCCTCCACTTT	CASSLESRSLDSPLHF	-	-	TRBV7-8	TRBJ1-6	16
TGTGCCAGCAGTACGTTTGGCAGGGGTAGGTACGAGCAGTACTTC	CASSTFGRGRYEQYF	-	-	TRBV6-5	TRBJ2-7	15
TGTGCCAGCAGCTCGGGGGAGGGGCAGCCCTACGAGCAGTACTTC	CASSSGEGQPYEQYF	TRBD2	-	TRBV7-9	TRBJ2-7	15
TGCGCCAGCAGCTTGGATGGTTTCACAGATACGCAGTATTTT	CASSLDGFTDTQYF	-	-	TRBV5-1	TRBJ2-3	14
TGTGCCAGCAGTGAAAACCCAGGGGCTGGGGCCAACGTCCTGACTTTC	CASSENPGAGANVLTF	-	-	TRBV6-4	TRBJ2-6	16
TGCGCCAGCAGCCCTAACCAGTCAGGGAACACTGAAGCTTTCTTT	CASSPNQSGNTEAFF	-	-	TRBV5-1	TRBJ1-1	15
TGCGCCAGCCGGAAACATGGGACGGACTCTGGAAACACCATATATTTT	CASRKHGTDSGNTIYF	-	-	TRBV10-1	TRBJ1-3	16
TGTGCCAGCAGAACCGGGACAGGGGCCACCGGGGAGCTGTTTTTT	CASRTGTGATGELFF	TRBD1	-	TRBV25-1	TRBJ2-2	15
TGTGCCAGCAGCGGGAGGGACCCGAGGAAAGAGACCCAGTACTTC	CASSGRDPRKETQYF	-	-	TRBV9	TRBJ2-5	15
TGTGCCAGCAGCATTCTAAGTGAGGAAAAACTGTTTTTT	CASSILSEEKLFF	-	-	TRBV7-9	TRBJ1-4	13
TGTGCCAGCAGATCACTAGCGGGGGGAGGAGCAGATACGCAGTATTTT	CASRSLAGGGADTQYF	TRBD2	-	TRBV2	TRBJ2-3	16
TGTGCCAGCTCACCGGGGACAGGCAGCTCTGGGGCCAACGTCCTGACTTTC	CASSPGTGSSGANVLTF	TRBD1	-	TRBV18	TRBJ2-6	17
TGTGCCAGCAGCTTGCGGGCGGGGAGCACTGAAGCTTTCTTT	CASSLRAGSTEAFF	-	-	TRBV5-4	TRBJ1-1	14
TGTGCCAGCAAGGAACCGGGACAGGCTATCGAAAAACTGTTTTTT	CASKEPGQAIEKLFF	TRBD1	-	TRBV6-6	TRBJ1-4	15
TGTGCCTGGGGGGGACAGGTTACAGATACGCAGTATTTT	CAWGGQVTDTQYF	TRBD1	once	TRBV30	TRBJ2-3	13
TGTGCCAGCTCACCTAGTACCGGATCACCCCTCCACTTT	CASSPSTGSPLHF	-	-	TRBV18	TRBJ1-6	13
TGTGCCAGCAGCTGGGGGGAGGCCAGAAACACTGAAGCTTTCTTT	CASSWGEARNTEAFF	-	-	TRBV11-2	TRBJ1-1	15
TGCGCCAGCAGCCGCGAACTCACAGATACGCAGTATTTT	CASSRELTDTQYF	-	-	TRBV5-1	TRBJ2-3	13
TGTGCCAGCAGTTACCAAGTTGAAGAGACCCAGTACTTC	CASSYQVEETQYF	-	-	TRBV6-6	TRBJ2-5	13
TGTGCCAGCAGTGACGACAGGGTTTACACCGGGGAGCTGTTTTTT	CASSDDRVYTGELFF	TRBD1	-	TRBV25-1	TRBJ2-2	15
TGTGCCATCATTGGGACAGGCCAAGCGCTCTCCTACGAGCAGTACTTC	CAIIGTGQALSYEQYF	TRBD1	-	TRBV10-3	TRBJ2-7	16
TGTGCCAGCAGCAATTGGGGGTTGAGCACAGATACGCAGTATTTT	CASSNWGLSTDTQYF	-	-	TRBV9	TRBJ2-3	15
TGCGCCAGCAGCTTGGTTTCCCGCAGGGTCAACAATGAGCAGTTCTTC	CASSLVSRRVNNEQFF	-	-	TRBV5-1	TRBJ2-1	16
TGTGCCTGGAGTGTGGGCGGGGGCACAGATACGCAGTATTTT	CAWSVGGGTDTQYF	-	-	TRBV30	TRBJ2-3	14
TGTGCCAGCAGCGGGAGTGGTTACGAGCAGTACTTC	CASSGSGYEQYF	-	-	TRBV2	TRBJ2-7	12
TGTGCCAGCAGGCAACTCCGGGACTCCCCCTACGAGCAGTACTTC	CASRQLRDSPYEQYF	-	-	TRBV2	TRBJ2-7	15
TGTGCCAGCGGGGGGACCGATGAGCAGTTCTTC	CASGGTDEQFF	-	once	TRBV2	TRBJ2-1	11
TGTGCCAGCAGCTTGGCGCCAGGGGGCATGGTCTATGGCTACACCTTC	CASSLAPGGMVYGYTF	TRBD1	-	TRBV5-6	TRBJ1-2	16
TGTGCCAGCAGCCCCGGACTAGCGGGAAGCTCCTACGAGCAGTACTTC	CASSPGLAGSSYEQYF	TRBD2	-	TRBV7-9	TRBJ2-7	16
TGTGCCAGCACTATAAGTGAGGGGAGTAATTCACCCCTCCACTTT	CASTISEGSNSPLHF	-	-	TRBV27	TRBJ1-6	15
TGCGCCAGCAGCCCGGGACTATCCTACGAGCAGTACTTC	CASSPGLSYEQYF	TRBD2	-	TRBV4-3	TRBJ2-7	13
TGTGCCATCAGTGAAGGGCGGGAGGGCCGCAATGAGCAGTTCTTC	CAISEGREGRNEQFF	TRBD2	once	TRBV10-3	TRBJ2-1	15
TGTGCCACCGGTGGACTAGCGGGAGCGTCCTACAATGAGCAGTTCTTC	CATGGLAGASYNEQFF	TRBD2	-	TRBV10-3	TRBJ2-1	16
TGTGCCAGCAGCTTACACGGGGTAGAGACCCAGTACTTC	CASSLHGVETQYF	-	-	TRBV7-2	TRBJ2-5	13
TGTGCCAGCAGCTTAGTTGGGGGTAATCCCTACGAGCAGTACTTC	CASSLVGGNPYEQYF	-	-	TRBV7-8	TRBJ2-7	15
TGTGCCAGCTCACCGTTTGAGGGCCCGAACACTGAAGCTTTCTTT	CASSPFEGPNTEAFF	-	-	TRBV18	TRBJ1-1	15
TGTGCCAGCAGCGGTGGGACATGGAATCAGGGCTACAATGAGCAGTTCTTC	CASSGGTWNQGYNEQFF	-	-	TRBV7-9	TRBJ2-1	17
TGCAGTGCTAGCGCGGTCACTGAAGCTTTCTTT	CSASAVTEAFF	-	-	TRBV20-1	TRBJ1-1	11
TGTGCCAGCTCACAAGGGACTAGCGGGAGCGCAGATACGCAGTATTTT	CASSQGTSGSADTQYF	TRBD2	once	TRBV18	TRBJ2-3	16
TGTGCCAGCGCGGGGACAGGGGTTATCTACGAGCAGTACTTC	CASAGTGVIYEQYF	TRBD1	-	TRBV2	TRBJ2-7	14
TGTGCCAGCAGTCCTGACAGGGGGACCACTGAAGCTTTCTTT	CASSPDRGTTEAFF	TRBD1	-	TRBV25-1	TRBJ1-1	14
TGTGCCAGCAGTGTTTCACATATCCAAGAGACCCAGTACTTC	CASSVSHIQETQYF	-	-	TRBV25-1	TRBJ2-5	14